The sequence of this T cell receptor beta chain was determined in a study of post-analysis software for immune sequencing data. Study-level findings and limits: F measure clustering grouped samples strongly by preparation batch. Multiple sclerosis patients showed significantly lower normalized Chao1 diversity than controls did.

Sequencing libraries made from TCR beta cDNA carried unique molecular identifiers. TCRdb re-derived calls from the PCR reads in MiXCR, one entry per CDR3 protein. The data show about 170,000 distinct CDR3 sequences, about 29% seen once. Concerning this clonotype itself: Antigen specificity is unknown.

Sequencing was carried out using blood. This receptor was taken from a girl aged 10-17 years with multiple sclerosis.

The DNA for the CDR3 is TGTGCTAGTGGTTCGGTACTAGGAGGGAGGGCCACAGATACGCAGTATTTT. Translated: CASGSVLGGRATDTQYF. The V gene is TRBV12-5, the J gene TRBJ2-3, with 7 positions matching TRBD2. There are 17 residues in the CDR3. Per the germline V gene, CDR1 is LGHNT and CDR2 is FRNRAP. V was clipped by 4 bases and J by 2 bases; unmatched bases: 12.